What follows are 15 T cell receptor beta chains derived from one specimen sequenced in a study of regulatory T cells in long-lasting Graves disease. TCR beta libraries were built with iRepertoire HTBI primers and Arm-PCR of CDR3 regions. TCRdb re-derived calls from the multiplex PCR reads in MiXCR, one entry per CDR3 protein. The table lists about 530,000 distinct CDR3 sequences, 15% to 20% of them singletons. As to time point: newly diagnosed GD, antithyroid drugs for less than 3 months. The TCR library was made from RNA extracted from PBMCs. The same specimen was also included in a second study, on T cells in Graves' hyperthyroidism and ophthalmopathy.

Sequenced material: peripheral blood mononuclear cells (PBMCs), taken at new diagnosis, from a patient treated with antithyroid drugs. These receptors all stem from a woman aged 40 to 65 with Graves disease.

This clonotype has only a few counts. This chain connects TRBV19 to TRBJ2-1; 13 bases align to TRBD2. V was clipped by 3 bases and J by 6 bases; unmatched bases: 2. In germline, CDR1 is LNHDA, CDR2 SQIVND (reference sequence). This CDR3 is built from 15 residues. The CDR3 protein is CASSITSGGANEQFF. The DNA for the CDR3 is TGTGCCAGTAGTATCACTAGCGGGGGGGCCAATGAGCAGTTCTTC.

The V and J genes are TRBV30 and TRBJ1-1; a weak D match, TRBD1 (6 bases). Trimming shortened V by 2 bases and J by 0 bases, and 7 bases separated the two germline ends. The germline V gene encodes CDR1 GTSNPN and CDR2 SVGIG (reference sequence). This CDR3 region has 13 residues. The CDR3 coding sequence is TGTGCCTGGAGTACAGGGCTGAACACTGAAGCTTTCTTT. It translates to CAWSTGLNTEAFF.

This clonotype was observed at least ten times. The chain uses TRBV11-2 and TRBJ2-1, with D maybe TRBD1 (6 bases). The V gene's germline CDR1 is SGHAT and CDR2 FQNNGV. V lost 0 bases and J lost 7, with 10 bases in between. This CDR3 has 14 amino acids. Here the CDR3 reads CASSLDRGLNEQFF. As DNA, the CDR3 is TGTGCCAGCAGCTTAGACAGGGGATTGAATGAGCAGTTCTTC.

This clonotype was seen many times. The chain combines TRBV12-3 or TRBV12-4 with TRBJ1-4, with 8 positions matching TRBD1. The CDR3 runs to 15 residues. Losses at the gene ends were 6 bases for V and 9 bases for J; bases not matched to a gene: 12. CDR3 nucleotides: TGTGCCAGCAGGACGGGACAGGAGGACCCGAAAAAACTGTTTTTT. Its translation: CASRTGQEDPKKLFF.

This chain uses TRBV7-9 with TRBJ2-7; tentative D call: TRBD2 (7 bases). The germline CDR1 and CDR2 sequences are SEHNR and FQNEAQ (reference sequence). This CDR3 contains 13 residues. With 5 bases removed from V and 7 bases from J, the gap between germline ends came to 15 bases. DNA of the CDR3: TGTGCCAGCAGCGAACGGGGGGCCGGGGAGCAGTACTTC. Translating gives CASSERGAGEQYF.

This clonotype was seen many times. The chain carries TRBV20-1 and TRBJ1-1; 7 nucleotides agree with TRBD1. The CDR3 spans 14 residues. Germline CDR1 reads DFQATT; CDR2 reads SNEGSKA (reference sequence). V lost 3 bases, J lost 4 bases, and 8 bases stayed unmatched. The DNA of the CDR3 is TGCAGTGCTAGCCAACAGGGGTGGGGCACTGAAGCTTTCTTT. Residues: CSASQQGWGTEAFF.

In the case of this clonotype: This is likely an artifact of a read error, given a far larger clone one base away. This chain uses TRBV7-8 with TRBJ2-1, with D perhaps matching TRBD2 (5 bases). This CDR3 has 14 amino acids. Trimming removed 2 bases at V and 6 bases at J, with 11 bases between. Germline lookup yields CDR1 SGHVS and CDR2 FQNEAQ. The chain's CDR3 is CASSLLASRNEQFF. CDR3 nucleotide sequence: TGTGCCAGCAGCTTATTGGCTAGCCGCAATGAGCAGTTCTTC.

Ten or more counts support this clonotype. The chain joins TRBV2 to TRBJ1-2; 8 positions match TRBD1. Germline trimming cut 7 bases from V and 8 bases from J; bases unmatched to any gene: 12. Per the germline V gene, CDR1 is SNHLY and CDR2 is FYNNEI. The CDR3 is 14 residues long. The CDR3 is CASKERTGLKGYTF. The DNA for the CDR3 is TGTGCCAGCAAGGAACGGACAGGGCTTAAAGGCTACACCTTC.

This clonotype was seen ten or more times. The chain is built from TRBV20-1 and TRBJ1-5; 7 nucleotides align to TRBD1. Germline CDR1 and CDR2: DFQATT and SNEGSKA (reference sequence). The V and J ends lost 5 bases and 2 bases, in that order; junction bases with no gene match: 9. The CDR3 length is 15 residues. CDR3 region: CSALQGTGGNQPQHF. The CDR3 region has the DNA TGCAGTGCTCTACAGGGAACAGGGGGCAATCAGCCCCAGCATTTT.

V is TRBV7-8 and J is TRBJ2-7, with 7 positions matching TRBD1. The trim removed 5 bases at V and 1 base at J, leaving 8 bases unmatched. The germline V gene encodes CDR1 SGHVS and CDR2 FQNEAQ. The length of the CDR3 is 15 residues. The CDR3 loop reads CASSQLDRQSYEQYF. The CDR3 DNA sequence: TGTGCCAGCAGCCAGCTGGACAGGCAGTCCTACGAGCAGTACTTC.

This chain links TRBV24-1 with TRBJ2-3; the match to TRBD2 covers 10 bases. The CDR3 has 15 residues. Germline lookup yields CDR1 KGHDR and CDR2 SFDVKD. V dropped 11 bases and J dropped 4; count of bases not matched to a gene: 11. The CDR3 protein is CANLQAGGRSDTQYF. As DNA, the CDR3 is TGTGCCAACCTTCAAGCGGGGGGGAGGTCAGATACGCAGTATTTT.

There are many counts of this clonotype. The CDR3 here is CASNDRASSGNTIYF. The CDR3 region has the DNA TGTGCCAGCAACGACCGAGCCTCGTCTGGAAACACCATATATTTT. The rearrangement uses TRBV6-1 and TRBJ1-3; no firm D call. The germline CDR1 and CDR2 sequences are MNHNS and SASEGT. CDR3 size: 15 residues. V lost 7 bases and J lost 1, with 14 bases in between.

CDR3 sequence reads: CASSPGDYSNQPQHF. CDR3 DNA sequence: TGCGCCAGCAGCCCAGGGGACTATAGCAATCAGCCCCAGCATTTT. The rearrangement links TRBV4-1 to TRBJ1-5; TRBD1 is a possible D gene (6 bases). CDR1 is MGHRA, CDR2 YSYEKL, per germline. The V gene lost 4 bases and the J gene lost 0 bases, with 10 bases spanning the gap. The CDR3 has 15 residues.

Ten or more counts support this clonotype. J is TRBJ2-3 and V is TRBV5-5, with TRBD2 matching 9 bases. Germline loops: CDR1 SGHKS, CDR2 YYEKEE (reference sequence). V lost 1 base, J lost 2 bases, and 5 bases stayed unmatched. This CDR3 has 16 residues. The CDR3 spells CASSLNLAGTTDTQYF. DNA for the CDR3: TGTGCCAGCAGCTTGAATCTAGCGGGGACCACAGATACGCAGTATTTT.

There are a few counts of this clonotype. V usage is TRBV6-1 and J usage is TRBJ1-1; possible D gene TRBD1, 6 bases. V lost 6 bases to trimming and J lost 1 base, with 12 bases between them. The V gene's germline CDR1 is MNHNS and CDR2 SASEGT. CDR3 length equals 14 residues. CDR3 DNA sequence: TGTGCCAGCAGCTCCCCGGGGGCGAACACTGAAGCTTTCTTT. Amino acid sequence: CASSSPGANTEAFF.